One sample yielded the 16 T cell receptor beta chains listed below, sequenced in a study of blood T cell repertoires in COVID-19. The method was immunoSEQ multiplex PCR; TCRdb's version includes in-frame clones alone and lacks a portion of them. The data hold about 92,000 clones, with 80% observed a single time. The specimen sequenced was peripheral blood. The receptors here all came from a woman between 65 and 79 years old with acute or convalescent COVID-19.

The CDR3 loop reads CASSNHPDRVNSPLHF. CDR3 DNA sequence: TGTGCCAGCAGCAATCACCCGGACAGGGTTAATTCACCCCTCCACTTT. The chain couples TRBV21-1 to TRBJ1-6; the table assigns TRBD1, which was not confirmed against the DNA. TRBV21-1 is annotated as a pseudogene. The CDR3 is made up of 16 amino acids.

This clone has a single count. The chain uses TRBV6-1 and TRBJ2-5; TRBD2 matches at 8 bases. The germline gives CDR1 MNHNS, CDR2 SASEGT. This CDR3 is 15 amino acids long. V trimming: 0 bases; J trimming: 10 bases; junction bases outside the gene matches: 10. This CDR3 reads CASSEAVAGNFHQYF. The CDR3 coding sequence is TGTGCCAGCAGTGAAGCGGTAGCGGGGAACTTCCACCAGTACTTC.

Only a few counts were recorded for this clone. V gene TRBV28 combines with J gene TRBJ2-7, with 7 positions matching TRBD2. Germline trimming cut 6 bases from V and 4 bases from J; bases unmatched to any gene: 18. The CDR3 sequence is 17 residues long. CDR1 and CDR2 from the germline V gene are MDHEN and SYDVKM. The CDR3: CASRGGTKRESLYEQYF. The CDR3 DNA sequence: TGTGCCAGCAGGGGAGGCACCAAGCGGGAAAGTCTTTACGAGCAGTACTTC.

In its sample, this clone was seen a few times. The rearrangement links TRBV3-1 (or the pseudogene TRBV3-2) to TRBJ1-2; D unclear. This CDR3 region has 13 residues. The germline V gene has CDR1 LGHDT and CDR2 YNNKEL (reference sequence). Between the trimmed V and J ends, which lost 4 bases and 7 bases, there was a span of 13 bases. The CDR3 protein is CASSRPGPSGYTF. In DNA form, the CDR3 reads TGTGCCAGCAGCCGTCCTGGTCCGAGTGGCTACACCTTC.

The CDR3 nucleotides read TGTGCCAGCAGCACCCCTAGGGACAGAGAAAACTATGGCTACACCTTC. This translates into CASSTPRDRENYGYTF. The chain uses TRBV9 and TRBJ1-2, with 7 positions matching TRBD1. The CDR3 is made up of 16 amino acids. Losses at the gene ends were 4 bases for V and 2 bases for J; bases not matched to a gene: 11. Germline V gives CDR1 SGDLS, CDR2 YYNGEE. Complete variable domain (other parts from reference TRBV9 and TRBJ1-2): DSGVTQTPKHLITATGQRVTLRCSPRSGDLSVYWYQQSLDQGLQFLIQYYNGEERAKGNILERFSAQQFPDLHSELNLSSLELGDSALYFCASSTPRDRENYGYTFGSGTRLTVV.

V usage is TRBV19 and J usage is TRBJ1-1; D not resolved. V gave up 6 bases and J gave up 5 bases, with 19 bases separating them. Germline loops: CDR1 LNHDA, CDR2 SQIVND (reference sequence). The CDR3 spans 15 residues. The CDR3 nucleotides are TGTGCCAGTAGCCTCGAAGGTCATCAGAGGACTGAAGCTTTCTTT. This gives the protein CASSLEGHQRTEAFF. The full variable domain, completed using reference TRBV19 and TRBJ1-1, is DGGITQSPKYLFRKEGQNVTLSCEQNLNHDAMYWYRQDPGQGLRLIYYSQIVNDFQKGDIAEGYSVSREKKESFPLTVTSAQKNPTAFYLCASSLEGHQRTEAFFGQGTRLTVV.

This clone came up a few times. At the DNA level, this CDR3 is encoded by other sequences in the same sample as well. This chain links TRBV9 with TRBJ2-3; possible D gene TRBD2, 5 bases. The CDR3 extends over 15 amino acids. CDR1 SGDLS and CDR2 YYNGEE come from the germline V gene. V was trimmed by 0 bases and J by 2 bases, leaving 10 bases between them. CDR3 in DNA: TGTGCCAGCAGCGTAGTTTCTAGCCCCACAGATACGCAGTATTTT. Translated: CASSVVSSPTDTQYF.

This clone was recorded a few times. The CDR3 region has the DNA TGTGCCAGCAGCTCTCCCATGACAGCATCAGATACGCAGTATTTT. It is translated as CASSSPMTASDTQYF. The chain uses TRBV5-8 and TRBJ2-3; weak D call: TRBD1 (5 bases). The germline V gene has CDR1 SGHTS and CDR2 YDEGEE. The CDR3 length is 15 residues. V was cut by 3 bases and J by 4 bases, with 15 bases left in between. Full variable domain (rest looked up from reference TRBV5-8 and TRBJ2-3): EAGVTQSPTHLIKTRGQQATLRCSPISGHTSVYWYQQALGLGLQFLLWYDEGEERNRGNFPPRFSGRQFPNYSSELNVNALELEDSALYLCASSSPMTASDTQYFGPGTRLTVL.

The chain employs TRBV28 and TRBJ1-2; D perhaps matches TRBD1 (6 bases). Germline assignment: CDR1 MDHEN and CDR2 SYDVKM. This CDR3 comprises 13 residues. The V gene lost 2 bases and the J gene lost 8 bases, with 12 bases spanning the gap. The CDR3 loop is CASSLTGLRGYTF. The CDR3 DNA reads as TGTGCCAGCAGTTTAACAGGGCTACGAGGCTACACCTTC.

The chain combines TRBV10-3 with TRBJ2-2; 12 positions agree with TRBD2. The CDR3 has 16 residues. J gave up 1 base and V 3 bases, and 0 bases lay outside the gene matches. CDR1 ENHRY and CDR2 SYGVKD come from the germline V gene. The CDR3 DNA follows: TGTGCCATCAGTGAACTAGCGGGAGGGAACACCGGGGAGCTGTTTTTT. The encoded protein is CAISELAGGNTGELFF.

The rearrangement uses TRBV9 and TRBJ2-2; 7 nucleotides match TRBD1. V shed 0 bases and J 3 bases; nucleotides not matched to a gene: 2. The CDR3 spans 15 residues. Germline values: CDR1 SGDLS, CDR2 YYNGEE. The CDR3 DNA reads as TGTGCCAGCAGCGTAGGGACAGGAGACACCGGGGAGCTGTTTTTT. It translates to CASSVGTGDTGELFF.

This chain links TRBV6-6 with TRBJ2-1; D is undetermined. V was cut by 7 bases and J by 0 bases, with 7 bases left in between. Per germline, CDR1 MNHNY and CDR2 SVGAGI (reference sequence). The CDR3 is 13 amino acids. CDR3: CASTRGSYNEQFF. The CDR3 DNA is TGTGCCAGCACCCGAGGCTCCTACAATGAGCAGTTCTTC.

This chain links TRBV6-5 with TRBJ2-1; 7 nucleotides line up with TRBD1. Trimming removed 5 bases from V and 2 bases from J; junction bases left unmatched: 6. The CDR3 runs 15 residues. CDR1 is MNHEY and CDR2 is SVGAGI in the germline V gene. CDR3 sequence: CASSPDRDPYNEQFF. The CDR3 DNA follows: TGTGCCAGCAGTCCCGACAGGGACCCCTACAATGAGCAGTTCTTC.

The CDR3 region is CSVELAGRVYNEQFF. CDR3 nucleotides: TGCAGCGTTGAACTAGCGGGAAGGGTTTACAATGAGCAGTTCTTC. The chain carries TRBV29-1 and TRBJ2-1; 9 nucleotides agree with TRBD2. V lost 2 bases and J lost 4; bases outside the gene matches: 6. Germline assignment: CDR1 SQVTM and CDR2 ANQGSEA. The CDR3 runs to 15 residues.

This CDR3 reads CASSQGPSQGNTEAFF. CDR3 coding DNA: TGCGCCAGCAGCCAAGGACCTTCCCAGGGAAACACTGAAGCTTTCTTT. V gene TRBV4-1 combines with J gene TRBJ1-1, with a possible D match to TRBD1 (5 bases). Germline V gene data show CDR1 as MGHRA and CDR2 as YSYEKL. CDR3 length: 16 residues. Trimming pared 1 base from V and 2 bases from J, leaving 14 bases between.

The chain combines TRBV7-9 with TRBJ2-1, with D possibly TRBD2 on 6 matching bases. CDR3 length: 14 amino acids. V gave up 3 bases and J gave up 6 bases, with 12 bases separating them. The V gene's germline CDR1 is SEHNR and CDR2 FQNEAQ (reference sequence). The DNA of the CDR3 is TGTGCCAGCAGCTTGACTAGTCATTCCAATGAGCAGTTCTTC. Its protein product is CASSLTSHSNEQFF.